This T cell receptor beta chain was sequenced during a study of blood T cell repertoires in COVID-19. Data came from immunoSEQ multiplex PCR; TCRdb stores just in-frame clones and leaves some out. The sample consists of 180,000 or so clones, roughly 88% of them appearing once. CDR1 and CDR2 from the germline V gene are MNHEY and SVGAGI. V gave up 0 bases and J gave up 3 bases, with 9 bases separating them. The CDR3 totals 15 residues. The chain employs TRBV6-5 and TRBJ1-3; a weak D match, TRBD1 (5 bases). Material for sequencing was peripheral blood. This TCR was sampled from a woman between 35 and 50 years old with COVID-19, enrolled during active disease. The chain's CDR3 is CASSYSGASGNTIYF. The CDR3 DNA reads TGTGCCAGCAGTTACTCAGGGGCTAGTGGAAACACCATATATTTT.